This record concerns one T cell receptor (beta chain) sequence. The CDR3 has 13 amino acids. After removal of 8 bases from V and 1 base from J, the junction contained 4 bases not matched to a gene. CDR1 and CDR2 from the germline V gene are MNHEY and SVGAGI. The record originates from a study of blood T cell repertoires in COVID-19. Study as a whole: COVID-19 samples from acute and convalescent phases originated in the United States, Italy and Spain.

Per the original methods: For nucleated cells, counts were estimated from reference gene primer amplification. The assay was immunoSEQ multiplex PCR, and TCRdb's table has in-frame clones only and misses some. That table supplies the V and J calls and clone size; D and trimming were determined from the DNA. This sample has 300,000 or so clones; roughly 90% occur once, and the top ten carry 2.5% to 3.5%. Cohorts were based on clinical histories the participants reported. The rearrangement uses TRBV6-5 and TRBJ2-7; TRBD1 agrees at 8 bases. The TCR originated in a woman aged 45-60 years who had been exposed to COVID-19. What was sequenced was PBMCs or T cells enriched from blood (not recorded which). CDR3 sequence: CASADRVSYEQYF. CDR3 coding DNA: TGTGCCAGCGCGGACAGGGTATCCTACGAGCAGTACTTC.